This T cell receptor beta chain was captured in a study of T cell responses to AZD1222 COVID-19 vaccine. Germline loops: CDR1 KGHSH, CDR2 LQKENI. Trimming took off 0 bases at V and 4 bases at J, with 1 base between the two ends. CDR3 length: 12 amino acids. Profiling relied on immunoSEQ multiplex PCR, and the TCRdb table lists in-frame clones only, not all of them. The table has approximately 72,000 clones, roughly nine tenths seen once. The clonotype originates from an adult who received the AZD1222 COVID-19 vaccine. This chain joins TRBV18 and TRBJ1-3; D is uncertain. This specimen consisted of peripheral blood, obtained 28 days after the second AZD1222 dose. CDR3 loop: CASSPPGNTIYF. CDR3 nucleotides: TGTGCCAGCTCACCACCGGGAAACACCATATATTTT.